This TCR beta chain stems from a study of T cell changes during pregnancy in multiple sclerosis. The assay was immunoSEQ multiplex PCR, and TCRdb's table has in-frame clones only and misses some. The table includes about 97,000 clones, less than 95% detected once. V was cut by 0 bases and J by 5 bases, with 12 bases left in between. CDR3 size: 15 residues. Germline V gene sequence: CDR1 SGHTA, CDR2 FQGNSA. The origin of this receptor is a female donor in good health, enrolled as a control in a pregnancy study. The chain links TRBV7-2 to TRBJ2-3; TRBD2 might be the D (6 bases). Sequenced here: peripheral blood, sampled in the second trimester of pregnancy. CDR3 in amino acids: CASSLAALAVDTQYF. The CDR3 coding sequence is TGTGCCAGCAGCTTAGCCGCACTAGCTGTAGATACGCAGTATTTT.